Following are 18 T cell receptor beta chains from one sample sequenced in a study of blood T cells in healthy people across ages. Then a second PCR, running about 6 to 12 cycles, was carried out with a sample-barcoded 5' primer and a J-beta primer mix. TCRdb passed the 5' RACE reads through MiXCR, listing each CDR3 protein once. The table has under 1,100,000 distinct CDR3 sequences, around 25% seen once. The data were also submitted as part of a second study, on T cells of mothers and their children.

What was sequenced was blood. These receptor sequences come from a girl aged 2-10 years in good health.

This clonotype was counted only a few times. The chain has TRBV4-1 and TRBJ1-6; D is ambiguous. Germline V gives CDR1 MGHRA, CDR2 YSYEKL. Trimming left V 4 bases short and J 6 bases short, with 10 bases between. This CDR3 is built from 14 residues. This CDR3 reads CASSRTEINSPLHF. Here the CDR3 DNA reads TGCGCCAGCAGCCGAACGGAGATTAATTCACCCCTCCACTTT.

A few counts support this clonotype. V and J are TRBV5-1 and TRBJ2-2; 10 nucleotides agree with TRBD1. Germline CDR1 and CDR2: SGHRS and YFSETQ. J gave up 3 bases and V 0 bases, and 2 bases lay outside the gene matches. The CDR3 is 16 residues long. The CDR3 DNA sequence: TGCGCCAGCAGCTTGGACGGGACAGGGGACACCGGGGAGCTGTTTTTT. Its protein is CASSLDGTGDTGELFF. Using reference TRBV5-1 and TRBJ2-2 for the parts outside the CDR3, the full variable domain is KAGVTQTPRYLIKTRGQQVTLSCSPISGHRSVSWYQQTPGQGLQFLFEYFSETQRNKGNFPGRFSGRQFSNSRSEMNVSTLELGDSALYLCASSLDGTGDTGELFFGEGSRLTVL.

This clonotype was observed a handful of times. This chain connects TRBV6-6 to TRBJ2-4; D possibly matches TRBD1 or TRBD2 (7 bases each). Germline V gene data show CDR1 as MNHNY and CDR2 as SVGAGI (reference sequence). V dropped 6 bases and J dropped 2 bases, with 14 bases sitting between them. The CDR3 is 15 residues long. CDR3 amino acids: CASSRGGKTKNIQYF. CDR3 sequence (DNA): TGTGCCAGCAGCAGGGGGGGCAAAACCAAAAACATTCAGTACTTC.

The CDR3 is CASSPWRRTNYGYTF. CDR3 nucleotides: TGTGCCAGCAGTCCATGGAGGCGGACTAACTATGGCTACACCTTC. The chain recombines TRBV28 with TRBJ1-2, with no clear D. V lost 5 bases and J lost 0, with 13 bases in between. Looked up from germline, CDR1 is MDHEN and CDR2 is SYDVKM. This CDR3 region has 15 residues.

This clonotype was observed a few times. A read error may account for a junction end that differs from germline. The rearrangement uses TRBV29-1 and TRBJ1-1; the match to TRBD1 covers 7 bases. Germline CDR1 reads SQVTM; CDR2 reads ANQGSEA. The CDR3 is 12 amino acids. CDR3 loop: CGVTGTAVGAFF. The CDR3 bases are TGCGGCGTAACCGGGACAGCGGTCGGGGCTTTCTTT.

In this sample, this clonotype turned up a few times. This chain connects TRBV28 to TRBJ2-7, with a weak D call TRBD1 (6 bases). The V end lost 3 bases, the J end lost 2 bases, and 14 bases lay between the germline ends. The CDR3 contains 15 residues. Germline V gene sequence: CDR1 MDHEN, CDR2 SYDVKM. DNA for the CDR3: TGTGCCAGCAGTTTTCTGGGACACCAGGCCTACGAGCAGTACTTC. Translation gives CASSFLGHQAYEQYF.

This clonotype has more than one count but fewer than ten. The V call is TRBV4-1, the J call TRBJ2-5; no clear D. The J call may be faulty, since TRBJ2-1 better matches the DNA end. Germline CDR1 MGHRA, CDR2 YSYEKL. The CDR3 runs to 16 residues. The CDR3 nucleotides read TGCGCCAGCAGCCACGCCACCGGGTATTTAAACAATGAGCAGTTCTTC. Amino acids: CASSHATGYLNNEQFF.

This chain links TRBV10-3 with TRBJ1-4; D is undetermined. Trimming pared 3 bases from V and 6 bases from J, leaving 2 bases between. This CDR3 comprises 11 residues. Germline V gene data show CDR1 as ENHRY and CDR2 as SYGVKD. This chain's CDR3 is CAISDDEKLFF. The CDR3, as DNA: TGTGCCATCAGTGATGATGAAAAACTGTTTTTT.

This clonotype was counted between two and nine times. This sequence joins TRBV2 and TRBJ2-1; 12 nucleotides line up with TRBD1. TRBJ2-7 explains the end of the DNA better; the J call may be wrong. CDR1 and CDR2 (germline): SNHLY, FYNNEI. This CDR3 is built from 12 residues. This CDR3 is CASAGTGGKQYF. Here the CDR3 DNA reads TGTGCCAGCGCCGGGACAGGGGGCAAGCAGTACTTC.

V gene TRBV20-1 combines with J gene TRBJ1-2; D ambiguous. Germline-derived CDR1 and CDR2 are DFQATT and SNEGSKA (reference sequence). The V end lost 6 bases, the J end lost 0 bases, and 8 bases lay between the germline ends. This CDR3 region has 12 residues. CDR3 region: CSAVGSNYGYTF. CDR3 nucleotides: TGCAGTGCCGTCGGGTCTAACTATGGCTACACCTTC.

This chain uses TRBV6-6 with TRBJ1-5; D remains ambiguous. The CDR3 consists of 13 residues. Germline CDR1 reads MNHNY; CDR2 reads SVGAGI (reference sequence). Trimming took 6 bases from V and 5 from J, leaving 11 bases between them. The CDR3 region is CASSQSTYQPQHF. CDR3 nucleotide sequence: TGTGCCAGCAGCCAAAGCACCTATCAGCCCCAGCATTTT.

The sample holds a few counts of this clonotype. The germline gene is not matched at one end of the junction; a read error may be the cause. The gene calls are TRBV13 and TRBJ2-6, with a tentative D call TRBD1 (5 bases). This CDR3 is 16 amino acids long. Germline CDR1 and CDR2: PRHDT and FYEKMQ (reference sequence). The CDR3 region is CASSLYRTSGANVLTF. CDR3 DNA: TGTGCCAGCAGCTTATATCGGACATCTGGGGCCAATGTCCTGACTTTC. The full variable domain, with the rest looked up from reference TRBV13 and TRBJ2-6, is AAGVIQSPRHLIKEKRETATLKCYPIPRHDTVYWYQQGPGQDPQFLISFYEKMQSDKGSIPDRFSAQQFSDYHSELNMSSLELGDSALYFCASSLYRTSGANVLTFGAGSRLTVL.

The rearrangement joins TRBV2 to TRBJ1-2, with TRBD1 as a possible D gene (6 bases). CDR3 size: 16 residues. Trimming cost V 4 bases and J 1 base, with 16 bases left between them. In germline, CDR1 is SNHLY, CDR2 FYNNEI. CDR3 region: CASSGTEEARNYGYTF. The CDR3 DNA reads TGTGCCAGCAGTGGGACAGAGGAGGCCCGTAACTATGGCTACACCTTC.

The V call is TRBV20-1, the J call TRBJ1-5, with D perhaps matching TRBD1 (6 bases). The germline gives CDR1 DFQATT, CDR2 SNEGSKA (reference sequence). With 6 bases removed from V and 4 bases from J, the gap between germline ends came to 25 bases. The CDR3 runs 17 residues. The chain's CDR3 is CSAKFLGTGQKNQPQHF. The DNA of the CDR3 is TGCAGTGCCAAGTTCCTTGGGACCGGACAGAAGAATCAGCCCCAGCATTTT.

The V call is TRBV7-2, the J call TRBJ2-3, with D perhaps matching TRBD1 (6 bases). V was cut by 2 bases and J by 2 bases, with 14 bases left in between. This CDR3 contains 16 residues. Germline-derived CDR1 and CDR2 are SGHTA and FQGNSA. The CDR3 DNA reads TGTGCCAGCAGCTTACAGGGGTCCTATAACACAGATACGCAGTATTTT. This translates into CASSLQGSYNTDTQYF.

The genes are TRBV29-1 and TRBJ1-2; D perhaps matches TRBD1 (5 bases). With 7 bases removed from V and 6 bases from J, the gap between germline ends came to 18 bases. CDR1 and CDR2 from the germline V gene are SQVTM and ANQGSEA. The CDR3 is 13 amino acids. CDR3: CSAGARVRNGYTF. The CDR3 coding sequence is TGCAGCGCCGGGGCCAGGGTTAGGAATGGCTACACCTTC. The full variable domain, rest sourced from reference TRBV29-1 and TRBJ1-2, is SAVISQKPSRDICQRGTSLTIQCQVDSQVTMMFWYRQQPGQSLTLIATANQGSEATYESGFVIDKFPISRPNLTFSTLTVSNMSPEDSSIYLCSAGARVRNGYTFGSGTRLTVV.

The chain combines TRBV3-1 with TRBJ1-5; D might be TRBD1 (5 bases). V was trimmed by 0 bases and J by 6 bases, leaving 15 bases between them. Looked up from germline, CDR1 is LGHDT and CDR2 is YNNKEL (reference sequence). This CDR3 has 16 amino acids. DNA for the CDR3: TGTGCCAGCAGCCAAGAGGTAACCCAGGGTTCTCAGCCCCAGCATTTT. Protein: CASSQEVTQGSQPQHF. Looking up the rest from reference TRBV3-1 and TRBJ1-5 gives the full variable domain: DTAVSQTPKYLVTQMGNDKSIKCEQNLGHDTMYWYKQDSKKFLKIMFSYNNKELIINETVPNRFSPKSPDKAHLNLHINSLELGDSAVYFCASSQEVTQGSQPQHFGDGTRLSIL.

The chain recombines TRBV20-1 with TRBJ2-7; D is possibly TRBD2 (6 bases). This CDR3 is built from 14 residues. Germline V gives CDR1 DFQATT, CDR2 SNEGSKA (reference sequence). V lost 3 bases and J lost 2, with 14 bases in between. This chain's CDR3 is CSASWAGSPYEQYF. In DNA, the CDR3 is TGCAGTGCTAGCTGGGCGGGGTCCCCCTACGAGCAGTACTTC.